The source of this T cell receptor (beta chain) is a study of response to subunit inactivated influenza vaccine. The junction had 7 bases not matched to a gene; V was cut back by 0 bases and J by 5 bases. The CDR3 has 16 amino acids. MiXCR was run by TCRdb on the RT-PCR reads, yielding one entry per CDR3 protein. This table has about 570,000 distinct CDR3 sequences, roughly 10% appearing once. These data were also filed under a second study, of T cells expressing NK-cell markers. Turning to that study: UMIs accompanied the 5'RACE template switching by which TCR beta cDNA was made.

This clonotype was sampled from a man aged 45-65 years who received an inactivated influenza vaccine. The sample in question was PBMCs from blood, obtained on the day of vaccination. This chain connects TRBV12-3 or TRBV12-4 to TRBJ1-5; 7 nucleotides align to TRBD1. In DNA, the CDR3 is TGTGCCAGCAGTTTAGCGGCCGGGACAGTCCATCAGCCCCAGCATTTT. Translation gives CASSLAAGTVHQPQHF.